This T cell receptor (beta chain) was identified during a study of cytomegalovirus exposure and HLA in healthy donors. Overall study: Around 87 million unique TCRs, all from HLA-typed donors, were included in an early release of the data.

The CDR3 totals 16 residues. V lost 4 bases, J lost 1 base, and 16 bases lay in between. CDR1 and CDR2 (germline): MNHEY, SVGAGI. This clone has a handful of counts. The study ran its PCR with 60 Vbeta and 13 Jbeta primers. TCRdb's copy holds only in-frame clones and misses some; the assay was immunoSEQ multiplex PCR. The profile covers 100,000 to 150,000 clones, with around 68% appearing a single time and approximately 3.9% taken by the ten largest. The receptor was isolated from a man aged 35 to 55 in good health and CMV-seropositive. Sequencing used PBMCs. V is TRBV6-5 and J is TRBJ1-1; possibly TRBD1 for D (6 bases). The CDR3 nucleotides are TGTGCCAGCAGTTCTAACTTCGGACAGAAGAACACTGAAGCTTTCTTT. As protein: CASSSNFGQKNTEAFF.